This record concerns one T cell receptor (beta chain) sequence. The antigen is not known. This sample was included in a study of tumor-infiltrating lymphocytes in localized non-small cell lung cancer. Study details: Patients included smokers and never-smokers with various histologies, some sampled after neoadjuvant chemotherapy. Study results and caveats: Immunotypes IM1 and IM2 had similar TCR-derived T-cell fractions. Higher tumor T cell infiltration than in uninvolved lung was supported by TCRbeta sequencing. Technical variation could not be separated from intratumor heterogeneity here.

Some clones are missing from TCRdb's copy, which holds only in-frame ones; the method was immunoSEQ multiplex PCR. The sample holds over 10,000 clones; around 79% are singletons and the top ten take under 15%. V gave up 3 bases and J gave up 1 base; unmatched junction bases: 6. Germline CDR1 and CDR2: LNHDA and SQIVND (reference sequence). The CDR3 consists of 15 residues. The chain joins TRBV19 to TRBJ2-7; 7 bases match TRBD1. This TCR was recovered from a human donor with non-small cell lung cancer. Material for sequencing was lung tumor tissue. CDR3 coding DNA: TGTGCCAGTAGTATCCGCCGGGACAGATCCTACGAGCAGTACTTC. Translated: CASSIRRDRSYEQYF.